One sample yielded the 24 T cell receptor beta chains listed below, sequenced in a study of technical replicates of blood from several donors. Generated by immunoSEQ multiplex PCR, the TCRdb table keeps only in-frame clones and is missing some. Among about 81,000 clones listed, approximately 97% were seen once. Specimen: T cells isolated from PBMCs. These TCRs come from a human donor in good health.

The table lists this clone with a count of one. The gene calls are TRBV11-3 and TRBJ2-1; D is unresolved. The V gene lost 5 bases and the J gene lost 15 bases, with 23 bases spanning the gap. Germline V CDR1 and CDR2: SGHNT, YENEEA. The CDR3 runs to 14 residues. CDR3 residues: CASSLPRVVDIVFF. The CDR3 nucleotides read TGTGCCAGCAGCCTGCCCCGAGTGGTTGATATTGTGTTCTTC.

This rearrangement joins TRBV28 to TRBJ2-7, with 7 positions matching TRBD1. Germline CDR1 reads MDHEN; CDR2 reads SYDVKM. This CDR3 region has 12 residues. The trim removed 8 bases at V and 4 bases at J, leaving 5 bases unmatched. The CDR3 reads CASHGTVYEQYF. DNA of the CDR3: TGTGCCAGCCACGGGACAGTTTACGAGCAGTACTTC.

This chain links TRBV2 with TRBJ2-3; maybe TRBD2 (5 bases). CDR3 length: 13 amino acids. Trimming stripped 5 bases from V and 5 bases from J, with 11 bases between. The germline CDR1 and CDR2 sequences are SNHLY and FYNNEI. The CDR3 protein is CASSSSTRDTQYF. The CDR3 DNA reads TGTGCCAGCAGTTCCTCCACTAGAGATACGCAGTATTTT.

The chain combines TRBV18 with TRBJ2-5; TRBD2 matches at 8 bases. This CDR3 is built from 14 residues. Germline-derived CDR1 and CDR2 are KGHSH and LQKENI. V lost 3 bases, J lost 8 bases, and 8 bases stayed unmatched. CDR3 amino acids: CASSPSGTRNTQYF. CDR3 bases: TGTGCCAGCTCACCTAGCGGGACTCGGAACACCCAGTACTTC.

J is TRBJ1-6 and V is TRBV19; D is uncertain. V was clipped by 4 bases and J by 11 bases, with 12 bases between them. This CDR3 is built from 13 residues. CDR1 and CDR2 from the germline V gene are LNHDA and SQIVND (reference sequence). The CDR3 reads CASSRGFKTPLHF. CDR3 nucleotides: TGTGCCAGTAGTAGAGGATTTAAGACACCCCTCCACTTT.

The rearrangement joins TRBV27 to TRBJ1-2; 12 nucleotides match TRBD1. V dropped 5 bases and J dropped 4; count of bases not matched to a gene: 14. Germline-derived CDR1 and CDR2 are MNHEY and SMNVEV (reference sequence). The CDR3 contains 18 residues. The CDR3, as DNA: TGTGCCAGCAGTCCTTCTAGGGGACAGGGGGCCTCCGGCTATGGCTACACCTTC. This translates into CASSPSRGQGASGYGYTF.

CDR3 loop: CASSWGDTEAFF. Here the CDR3 DNA reads TGTGCCAGCAGCTGGGGCGACACTGAAGCTTTCTTT. J is TRBJ1-1 and V is TRBV11-2; maybe TRBD1 (5 bases). CDR3 length equals 12 residues. Germline V gene data show CDR1 as SGHAT and CDR2 as FQNNGV. The V end was cut by 4 bases, the J end by 3 bases, with 6 bases between.

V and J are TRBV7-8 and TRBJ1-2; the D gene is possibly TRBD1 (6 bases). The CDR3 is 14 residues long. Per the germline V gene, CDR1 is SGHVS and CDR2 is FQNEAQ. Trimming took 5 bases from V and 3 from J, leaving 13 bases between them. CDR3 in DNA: TGTGCCAGCAGCACCCAGGGGAGTGACTATGGCTACACCTTC. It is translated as CASSTQGSDYGYTF.

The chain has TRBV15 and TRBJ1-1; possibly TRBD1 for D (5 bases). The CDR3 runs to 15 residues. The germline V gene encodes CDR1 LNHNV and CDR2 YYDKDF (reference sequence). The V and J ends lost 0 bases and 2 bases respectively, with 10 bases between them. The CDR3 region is CATSRDRDSNTEAFF. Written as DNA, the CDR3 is TGTGCCACCAGCAGAGATCGAGACAGCAACACTGAAGCTTTCTTT.

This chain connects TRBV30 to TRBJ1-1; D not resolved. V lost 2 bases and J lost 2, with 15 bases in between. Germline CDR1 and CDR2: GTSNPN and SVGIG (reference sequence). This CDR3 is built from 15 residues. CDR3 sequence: CAWSPLVAGNTEAFF. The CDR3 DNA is TGTGCCTGGAGTCCCCTGGTGGCAGGTAACACTGAAGCTTTCTTT.

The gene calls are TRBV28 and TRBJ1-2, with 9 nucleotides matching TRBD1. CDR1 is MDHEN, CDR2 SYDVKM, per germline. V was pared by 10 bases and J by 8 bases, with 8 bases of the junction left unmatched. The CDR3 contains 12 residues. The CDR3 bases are TGTGCCACCCGGACAGGGGTTGAAGGCTACACCTTC. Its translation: CATRTGVEGYTF.

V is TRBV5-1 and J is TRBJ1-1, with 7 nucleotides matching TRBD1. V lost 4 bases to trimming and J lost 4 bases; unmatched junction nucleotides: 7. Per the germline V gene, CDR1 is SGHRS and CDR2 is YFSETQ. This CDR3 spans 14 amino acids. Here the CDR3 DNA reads TGCGCCAGCAGCCCTCCGACAGGGAGCACTGAAGCTTTCTTT. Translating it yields CASSPPTGSTEAFF.

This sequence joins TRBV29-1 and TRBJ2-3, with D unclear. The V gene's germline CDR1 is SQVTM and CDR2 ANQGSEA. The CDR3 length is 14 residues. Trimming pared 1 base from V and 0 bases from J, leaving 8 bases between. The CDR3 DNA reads TGCAGCGTTGAAGTGGCACCAAGCACAGATACGCAGTATTTT. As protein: CSVEVAPSTDTQYF.

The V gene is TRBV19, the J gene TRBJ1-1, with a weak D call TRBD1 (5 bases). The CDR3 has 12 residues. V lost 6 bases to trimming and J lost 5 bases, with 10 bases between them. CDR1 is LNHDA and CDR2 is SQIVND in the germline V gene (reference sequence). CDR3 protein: CASSQGWTEAFF. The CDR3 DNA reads TGTGCCAGTAGCCAGGGTTGGACTGAAGCTTTCTTT.

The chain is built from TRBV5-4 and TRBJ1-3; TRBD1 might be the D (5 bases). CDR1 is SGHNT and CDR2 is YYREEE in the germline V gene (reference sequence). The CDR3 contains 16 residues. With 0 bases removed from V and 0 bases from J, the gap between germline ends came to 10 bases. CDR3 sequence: CASSLGGRGSGNTIYF. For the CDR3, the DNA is TGTGCCAGCAGCTTGGGGGGTAGGGGCTCTGGAAACACCATATATTTT.

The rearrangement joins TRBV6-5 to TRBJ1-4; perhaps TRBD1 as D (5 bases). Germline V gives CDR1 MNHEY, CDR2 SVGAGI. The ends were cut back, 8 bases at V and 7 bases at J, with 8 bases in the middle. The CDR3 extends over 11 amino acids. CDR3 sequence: CASGGIEKLFF. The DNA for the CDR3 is TGTGCCAGCGGGGGGATTGAAAAACTGTTTTTT.

The chain's CDR3 is CASSQRSWALAGAGETQYF. The CDR3 region has the DNA TGCGCCAGCAGCCAAAGGAGTTGGGCACTAGCGGGGGCGGGAGAGACCCAGTACTTC. The chain employs TRBV4-1 and TRBJ2-5, with 11 positions matching TRBD2. There are 19 residues in the CDR3. Germline loops: CDR1 MGHRA, CDR2 YSYEKL. Trimming took 2 bases from V and 4 from J; bases not matched to a gene: 15.

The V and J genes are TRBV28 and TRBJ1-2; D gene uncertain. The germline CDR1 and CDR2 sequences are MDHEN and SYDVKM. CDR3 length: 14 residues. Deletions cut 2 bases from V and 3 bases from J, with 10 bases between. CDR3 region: CASSLTEIDYGYTF. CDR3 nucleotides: TGTGCCAGCAGTTTAACAGAGATAGACTATGGCTACACCTTC.

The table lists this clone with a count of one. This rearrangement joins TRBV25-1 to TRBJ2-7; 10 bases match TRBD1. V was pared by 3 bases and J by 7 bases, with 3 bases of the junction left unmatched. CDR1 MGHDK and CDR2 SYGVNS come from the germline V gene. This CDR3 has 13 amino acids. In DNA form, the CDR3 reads TGTGCCAGCAGTGATTGGGACAGGGGAGAGCAGTACTTC. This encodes CASSDWDRGEQYF.

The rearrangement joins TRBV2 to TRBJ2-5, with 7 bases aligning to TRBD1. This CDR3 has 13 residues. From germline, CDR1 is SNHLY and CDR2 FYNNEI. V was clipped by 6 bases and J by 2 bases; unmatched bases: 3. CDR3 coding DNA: TGTGCCAGCAGCCCGGGACAGCAAGAGACCCAGTACTTC. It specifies CASSPGQQETQYF.

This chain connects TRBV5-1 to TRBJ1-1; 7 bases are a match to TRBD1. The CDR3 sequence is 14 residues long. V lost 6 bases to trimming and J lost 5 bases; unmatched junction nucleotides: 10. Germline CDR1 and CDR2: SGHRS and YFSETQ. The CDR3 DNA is TGCGCCAGCACCCTGACAGGGCTGCAAACTGAAGCTTTCTTT. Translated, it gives CASTLTGLQTEAFF.

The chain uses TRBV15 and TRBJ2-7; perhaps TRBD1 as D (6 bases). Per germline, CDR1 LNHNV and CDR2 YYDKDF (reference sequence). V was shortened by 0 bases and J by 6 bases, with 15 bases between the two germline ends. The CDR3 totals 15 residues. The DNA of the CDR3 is TGTGCCACCAGCAGAGACAGGGGTTTCTATCTCGAGCAGTACTTC. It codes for CATSRDRGFYLEQYF.

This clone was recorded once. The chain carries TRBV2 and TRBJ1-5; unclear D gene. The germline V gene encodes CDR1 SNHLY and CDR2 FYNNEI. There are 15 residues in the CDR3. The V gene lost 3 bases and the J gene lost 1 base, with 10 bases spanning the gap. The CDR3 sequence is CASSDEAASNQPQHF. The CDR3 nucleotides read TGTGCCAGCAGTGACGAGGCAGCCAGCAATCAGCCCCAGCATTTT.

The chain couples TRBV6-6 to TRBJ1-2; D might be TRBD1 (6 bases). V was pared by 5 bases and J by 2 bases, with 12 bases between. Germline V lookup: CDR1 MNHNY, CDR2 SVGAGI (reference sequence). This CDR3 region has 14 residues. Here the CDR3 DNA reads TGTGCCAGCAGTCTCCCCGGGACAAACTATGGCTACACCTTC. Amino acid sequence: CASSLPGTNYGYTF.